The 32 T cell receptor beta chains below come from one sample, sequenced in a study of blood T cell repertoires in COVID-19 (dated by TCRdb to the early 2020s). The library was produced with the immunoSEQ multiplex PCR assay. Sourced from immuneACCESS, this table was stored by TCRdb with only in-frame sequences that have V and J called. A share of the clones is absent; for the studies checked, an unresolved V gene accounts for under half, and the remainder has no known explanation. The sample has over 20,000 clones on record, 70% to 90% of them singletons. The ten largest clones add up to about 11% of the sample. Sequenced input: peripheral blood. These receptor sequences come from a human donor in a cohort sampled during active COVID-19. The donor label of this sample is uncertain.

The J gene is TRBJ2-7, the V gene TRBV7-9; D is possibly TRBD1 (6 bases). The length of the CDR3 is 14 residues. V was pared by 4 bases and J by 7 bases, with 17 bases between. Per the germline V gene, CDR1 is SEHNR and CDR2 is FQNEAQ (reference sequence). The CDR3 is CASSSTGTHSEQYF. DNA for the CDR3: TGTGCCAGCAGCTCGACCGGGACACACTCTGAGCAGTACTTC. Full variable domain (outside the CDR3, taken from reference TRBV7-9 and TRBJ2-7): DTGVSQNPRHKITKRGQNVTFRCDPISEHNRLYWYRQTLGQGPEFLTYFQNEAQLEKSRLLSDRFSAERPKGSFSTLEIQRTEQGDSAMYLCASSSTGTHSEQYFGPGTRLTVT.

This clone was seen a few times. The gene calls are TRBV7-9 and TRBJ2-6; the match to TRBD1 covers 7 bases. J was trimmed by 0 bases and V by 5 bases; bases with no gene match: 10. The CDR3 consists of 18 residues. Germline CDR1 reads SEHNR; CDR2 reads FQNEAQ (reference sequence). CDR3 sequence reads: CASSLWTGLSSGANVLTF. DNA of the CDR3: TGTGCCAGCAGCCTTTGGACAGGCCTGAGCTCTGGGGCCAACGTCCTGACTTTC.

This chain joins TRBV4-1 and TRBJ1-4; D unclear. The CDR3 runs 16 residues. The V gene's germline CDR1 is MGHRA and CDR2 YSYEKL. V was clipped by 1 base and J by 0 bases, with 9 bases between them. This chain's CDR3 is CASSQAAGATNEKLFF. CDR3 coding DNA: TGCGCCAGCAGCCAAGCGGCAGGTGCAACTAATGAAAAACTGTTTTTT.

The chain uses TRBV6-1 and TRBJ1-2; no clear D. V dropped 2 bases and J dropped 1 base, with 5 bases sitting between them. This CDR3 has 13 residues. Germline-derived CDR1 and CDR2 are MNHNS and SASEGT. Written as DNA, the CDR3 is TGTGCCAGCAGTGAACAGATTAACTATGGCTACACCTTC. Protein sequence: CASSEQINYGYTF.

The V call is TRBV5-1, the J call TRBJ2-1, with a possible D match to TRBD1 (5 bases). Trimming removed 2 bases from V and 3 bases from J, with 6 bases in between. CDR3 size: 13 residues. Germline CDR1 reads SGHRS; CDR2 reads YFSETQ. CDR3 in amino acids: CASSLDSYNEQFF. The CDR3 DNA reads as TGCGCCAGCAGCTTAGACAGCTACAATGAGCAGTTCTTC.

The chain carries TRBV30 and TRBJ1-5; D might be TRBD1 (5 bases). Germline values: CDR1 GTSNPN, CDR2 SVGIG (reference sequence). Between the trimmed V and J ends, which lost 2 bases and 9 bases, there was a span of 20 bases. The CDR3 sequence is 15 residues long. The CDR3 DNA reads TGTGCCTGGAGTCCCCGGGGACTAAATAATTTGCCCCAGCATTTT. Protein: CAWSPRGLNNLPQHF.

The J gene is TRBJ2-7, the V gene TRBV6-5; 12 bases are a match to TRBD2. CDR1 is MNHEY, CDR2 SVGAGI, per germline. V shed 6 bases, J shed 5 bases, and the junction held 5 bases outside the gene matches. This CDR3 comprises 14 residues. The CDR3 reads CASSGLAGLDEQYF. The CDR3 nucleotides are TGTGCCAGCAGCGGACTAGCGGGACTCGACGAGCAGTACTTC.

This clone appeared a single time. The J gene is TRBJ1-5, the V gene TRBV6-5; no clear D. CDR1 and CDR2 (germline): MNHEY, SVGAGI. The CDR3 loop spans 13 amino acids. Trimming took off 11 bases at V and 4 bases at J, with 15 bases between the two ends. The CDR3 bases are TGTGCCTCCTCGCGGACGGGGAATCAGCCCCAGCATTTT. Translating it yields CASSRTGNQPQHF.

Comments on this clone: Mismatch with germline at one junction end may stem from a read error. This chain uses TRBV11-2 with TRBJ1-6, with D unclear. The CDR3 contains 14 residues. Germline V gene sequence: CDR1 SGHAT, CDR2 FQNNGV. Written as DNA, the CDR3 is TGTGCCAGCAGATTAGCGGGAGGATATTCACCCCTCCACTTT. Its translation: CASRLAGGYSPLHF.

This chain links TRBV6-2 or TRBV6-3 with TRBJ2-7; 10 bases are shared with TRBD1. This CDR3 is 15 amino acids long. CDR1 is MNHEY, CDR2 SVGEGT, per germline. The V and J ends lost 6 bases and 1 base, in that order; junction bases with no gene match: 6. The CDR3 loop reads CASSTGTGVSYEQYF. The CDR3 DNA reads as TGTGCCAGCAGCACCGGGACAGGGGTTTCCTACGAGCAGTACTTC.

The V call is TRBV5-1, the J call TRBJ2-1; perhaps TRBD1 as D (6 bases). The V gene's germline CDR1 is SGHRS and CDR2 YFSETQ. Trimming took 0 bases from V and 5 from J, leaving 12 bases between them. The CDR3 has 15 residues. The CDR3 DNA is TGCGCCAGCAGCTTGGAAGCAGGGGAAAACAATGAGCAGTTCTTC. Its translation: CASSLEAGENNEQFF.

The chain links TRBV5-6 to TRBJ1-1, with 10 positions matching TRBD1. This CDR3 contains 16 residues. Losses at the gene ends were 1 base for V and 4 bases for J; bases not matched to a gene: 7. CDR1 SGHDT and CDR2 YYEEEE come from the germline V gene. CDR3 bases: TGTGCCAGCAGCTTGTTGGGGACAGGGGAACTCACTGAAGCTTTCTTT. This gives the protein CASSLLGTGELTEAFF.

CDR3 amino acids: CASSRTSGSLYNEQFF. As DNA, the CDR3 is TGTGCCAGTAGTAGGACTAGCGGGAGTTTATACAATGAGCAGTTCTTC. This chain joins TRBV19 and TRBJ2-1; 13 bases are a match to TRBD2. Germline V gene lookup returns CDR1 LNHDA and CDR2 SQIVND (reference sequence). V lost 4 bases to trimming and J lost 4 bases; unmatched junction nucleotides: 4. CDR3 length: 16 residues.

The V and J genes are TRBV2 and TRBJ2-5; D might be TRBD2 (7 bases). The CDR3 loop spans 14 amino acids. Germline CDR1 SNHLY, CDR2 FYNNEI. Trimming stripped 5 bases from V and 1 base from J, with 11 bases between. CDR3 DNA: TGTGCCAGCAGTCAGGGGAGGGGCCAAGAGACCCAGTACTTC. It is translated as CASSQGRGQETQYF.

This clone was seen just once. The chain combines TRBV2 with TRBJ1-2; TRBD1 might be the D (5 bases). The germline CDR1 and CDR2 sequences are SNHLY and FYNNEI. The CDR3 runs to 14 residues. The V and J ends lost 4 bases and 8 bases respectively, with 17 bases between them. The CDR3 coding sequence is TGTGCCAGCAGTGCTTTACAGGCACTTAGGGGCTACACCTTC. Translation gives CASSALQALRGYTF.

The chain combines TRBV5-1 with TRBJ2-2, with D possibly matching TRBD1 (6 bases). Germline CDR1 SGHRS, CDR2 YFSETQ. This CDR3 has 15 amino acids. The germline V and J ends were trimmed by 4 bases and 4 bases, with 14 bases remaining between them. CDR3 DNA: TGCGCCAGCAGCCCCTTGACAGGCAGCACCGGGGAGCTGTTTTTT. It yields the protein CASSPLTGSTGELFF.

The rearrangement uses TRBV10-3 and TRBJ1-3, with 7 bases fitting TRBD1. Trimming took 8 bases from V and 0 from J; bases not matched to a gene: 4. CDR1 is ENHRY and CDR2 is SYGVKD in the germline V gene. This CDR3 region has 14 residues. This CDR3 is CAISNRGSGNTIYF. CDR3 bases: TGTGCCATCTCTAACAGGGGCTCTGGAAACACCATATATTTT.

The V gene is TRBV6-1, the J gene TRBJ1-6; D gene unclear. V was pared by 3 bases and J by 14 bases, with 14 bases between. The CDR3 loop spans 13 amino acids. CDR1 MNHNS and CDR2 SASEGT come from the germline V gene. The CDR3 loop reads CASSDYSPQTLHF. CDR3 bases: TGTGCCAGCAGTGATTACTCCCCCCAAACCCTCCACTTT.

DNA of the CDR3: TGTGCCAGCAGCTCACTCGGGGCCAACGTCCTGACTTTC. Protein: CASSSLGANVLTF. The V call is TRBV11-2, the J call TRBJ2-6; unclear D gene. Trimming left V 4 bases short and J 4 bases short, with 5 bases between. Per germline, CDR1 SGHAT and CDR2 FQNNGV. The CDR3 extends over 13 amino acids.

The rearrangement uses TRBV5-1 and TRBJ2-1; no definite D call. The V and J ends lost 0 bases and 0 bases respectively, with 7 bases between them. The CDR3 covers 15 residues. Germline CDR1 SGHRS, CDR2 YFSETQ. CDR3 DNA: TGCGCCAGCAGCTTGGGACTTATCTCCTACAATGAGCAGTTCTTC. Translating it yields CASSLGLISYNEQFF. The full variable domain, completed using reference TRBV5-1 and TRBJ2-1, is KAGVTQTPRYLIKTRGQQVTLSCSPISGHRSVSWYQQTPGQGLQFLFEYFSETQRNKGNFPGRFSGRQFSNSRSEMNVSTLELGDSALYLCASSLGLISYNEQFFGPGTRLTVL.

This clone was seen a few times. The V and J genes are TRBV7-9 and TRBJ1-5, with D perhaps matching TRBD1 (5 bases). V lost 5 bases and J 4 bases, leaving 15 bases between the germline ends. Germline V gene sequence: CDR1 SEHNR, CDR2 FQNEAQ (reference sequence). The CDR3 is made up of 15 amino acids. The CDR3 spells CASSPRSGGNQPQHF. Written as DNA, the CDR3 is TGTGCCAGCAGCCCGAGGAGCGGGGGAAATCAGCCCCAGCATTTT.

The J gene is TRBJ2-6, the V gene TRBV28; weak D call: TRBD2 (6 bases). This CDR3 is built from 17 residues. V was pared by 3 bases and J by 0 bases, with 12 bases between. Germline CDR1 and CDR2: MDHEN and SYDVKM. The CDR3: CASSLAGSLSGANVLTF. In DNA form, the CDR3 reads TGTGCCAGCAGTTTGGCGGGATCCCTCTCTGGGGCCAACGTCCTGACTTTC.

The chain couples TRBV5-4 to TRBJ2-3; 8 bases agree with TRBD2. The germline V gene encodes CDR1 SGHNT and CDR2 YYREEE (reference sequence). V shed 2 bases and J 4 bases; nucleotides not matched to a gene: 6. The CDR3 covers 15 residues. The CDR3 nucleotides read TGTGCCAGCAGCTTCGGGGGGGCGCGGGCAGATACGCAGTATTTT. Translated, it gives CASSFGGARADTQYF.

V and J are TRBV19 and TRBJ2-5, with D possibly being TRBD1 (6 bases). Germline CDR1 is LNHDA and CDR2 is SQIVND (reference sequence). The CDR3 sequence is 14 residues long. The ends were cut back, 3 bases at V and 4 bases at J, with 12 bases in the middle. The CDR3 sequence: CASSIWGRGETQYF. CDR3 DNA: TGTGCCAGTAGTATCTGGGGGCGCGGAGAGACCCAGTACTTC.

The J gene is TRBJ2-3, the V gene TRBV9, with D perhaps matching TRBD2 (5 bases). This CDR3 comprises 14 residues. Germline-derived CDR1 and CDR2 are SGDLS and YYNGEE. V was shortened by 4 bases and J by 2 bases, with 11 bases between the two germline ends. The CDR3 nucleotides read TGTGCCAGCAGCCCCCGGGGTGACACAGATACGCAGTATTTT. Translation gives CASSPRGDTDTQYF.

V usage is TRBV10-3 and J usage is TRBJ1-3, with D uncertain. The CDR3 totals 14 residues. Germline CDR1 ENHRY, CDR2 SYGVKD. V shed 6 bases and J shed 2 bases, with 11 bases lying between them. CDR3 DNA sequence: TGTGCCATCAGCCCAGGTTCTACTGGAAACACCATATATTTT. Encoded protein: CAISPGSTGNTIYF.

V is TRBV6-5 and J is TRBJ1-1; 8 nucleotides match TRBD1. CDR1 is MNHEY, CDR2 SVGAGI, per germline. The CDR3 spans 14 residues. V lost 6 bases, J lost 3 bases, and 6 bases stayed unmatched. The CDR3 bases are TGTGCCAGCAGACTACAGGGGGTATACACTGAAGCTTTCTTT. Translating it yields CASRLQGVYTEAFF.

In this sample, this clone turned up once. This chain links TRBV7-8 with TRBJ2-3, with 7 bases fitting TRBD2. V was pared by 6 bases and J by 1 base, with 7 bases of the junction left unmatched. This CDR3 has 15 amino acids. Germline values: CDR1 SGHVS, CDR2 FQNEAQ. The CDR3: CASSAREDGTDTQYF. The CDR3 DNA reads TGTGCCAGCAGTGCACGGGAGGACGGCACAGATACGCAGTATTTT. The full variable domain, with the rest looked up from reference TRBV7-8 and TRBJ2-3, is GAGVSQSPRYKVAKRGQDVALRCDPISGHVSLFWYQQALGQGPEFLTYFQNEAQLDKSGLPSDRFFAERPEGSVSTLKIQRTQQEDSAVYLCASSAREDGTDTQYFGPGTRLTVL.

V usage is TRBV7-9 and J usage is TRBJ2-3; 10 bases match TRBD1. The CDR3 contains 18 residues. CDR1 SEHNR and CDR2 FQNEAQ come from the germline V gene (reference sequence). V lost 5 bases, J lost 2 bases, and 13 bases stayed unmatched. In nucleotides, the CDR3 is TGTGCCAGCAGCGACAGGGGGCGGCGGGGGACGGCCACAGATACGCAGTATTTT. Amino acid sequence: CASSDRGRRGTATDTQYF.

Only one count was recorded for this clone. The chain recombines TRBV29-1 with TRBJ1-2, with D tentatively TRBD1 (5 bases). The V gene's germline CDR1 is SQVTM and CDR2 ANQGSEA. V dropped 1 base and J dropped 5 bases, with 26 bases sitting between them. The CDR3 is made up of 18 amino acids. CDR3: CSVEGSTPAGPYSYGYTF. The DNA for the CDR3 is TGCAGCGTTGAAGGTTCCACCCCGGCGGGACCCTATTCATATGGCTACACCTTC.

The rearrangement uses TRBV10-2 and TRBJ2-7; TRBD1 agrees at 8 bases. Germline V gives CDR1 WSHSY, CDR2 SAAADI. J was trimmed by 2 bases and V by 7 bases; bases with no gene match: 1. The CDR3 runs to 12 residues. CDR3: CASKQGAYEQYF. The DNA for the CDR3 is TGCGCCAGCAAACAGGGGGCCTACGAGCAGTACTTC.

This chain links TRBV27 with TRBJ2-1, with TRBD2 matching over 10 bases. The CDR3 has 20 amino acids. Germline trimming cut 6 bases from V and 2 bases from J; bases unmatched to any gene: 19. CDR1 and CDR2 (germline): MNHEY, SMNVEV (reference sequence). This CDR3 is CASRKIRTSGFSEPYNEQFF. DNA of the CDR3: TGTGCCAGCAGAAAAATCAGGACTAGCGGTTTTTCGGAGCCCTACAATGAGCAGTTCTTC.